The next 19 T cell receptor beta chains were all read from a single sample in a study of blood T cell repertoires in COVID-19. Method: immunoSEQ multiplex PCR; TCRdb's copy keeps in-frame clones and lacks some. Of more than 150,000 clones detected, about 83% appear once; the ten largest clones hold around 13%. The sequencing sample was made of peripheral blood. The receptor set was obtained from a woman between 70 and 85 years old with COVID-19, enrolled during active disease.

The table lists this clone with a count of one. This sequence joins TRBV5-1 and TRBJ1-3; D is undetermined. The CDR3 totals 15 residues. Germline V gives CDR1 SGHRS, CDR2 YFSETQ. Deletions cut 1 base from V and 0 bases from J, with 8 bases between. The CDR3 DNA reads as TGCGCCAGCAGCTTGACAGCAGACTCTGGAAACACCATATATTTT. It yields the protein CASSLTADSGNTIYF.

The chain joins TRBV30 to TRBJ2-5; TRBD2 agrees at 8 bases. Germline loops: CDR1 GTSNPN, CDR2 SVGIG (reference sequence). The CDR3 has 14 amino acids. V dropped 3 bases and J dropped 4; count of bases not matched to a gene: 7. CDR3 sequence: CAWSHRGGRETQYF. CDR3 coding DNA: TGTGCCTGGAGCCACCGGGGGGGGAGAGAGACCCAGTACTTC.

V gene TRBV3-1 (or the pseudogene TRBV3-2) combines with J gene TRBJ2-5; no definite D call. The germline gives CDR1 LGHDT, CDR2 YNNKEL (reference sequence). The CDR3 totals 11 residues. Trimming shortened V by 5 bases and J by 5 bases, and 6 bases separated the two germline ends. The CDR3 DNA is TGTGCCAGCAGCAAACTCGAGACCCAGTACTTC. It translates to CASSKLETQYF.

The chain couples TRBV30 to TRBJ1-6; no reliable D call. Trimming left V 0 bases short and J 3 bases short, with 12 bases between. CDR1 and CDR2 from the germline V gene are GTSNPN and SVGIG (reference sequence). The CDR3 contains 16 residues. The CDR3 sequence: CAWSVWVRGYNSPLHF. The CDR3, as DNA: TGTGCCTGGAGTGTTTGGGTTAGAGGCTATAATTCACCCCTCCACTTT.

The chain uses TRBV7-8 and TRBJ2-1; 11 nucleotides match TRBD2. The CDR3 is 17 amino acids. In germline, CDR1 is SGHVS, CDR2 FQNEAQ. V shed 2 bases, J shed 8 bases, and the junction held 11 bases outside the gene matches. In DNA, the CDR3 is TGTGCCAGCAGCTTACTCAGGCGACTAGCGGGAATAGATGAGCAGTTCTTC. This encodes CASSLLRRLAGIDEQFF.

The chain joins TRBV5-6 to TRBJ2-7; tentative D call: TRBD1 (5 bases). The CDR3 runs to 14 residues. V was pared by 0 bases and J by 2 bases, with 9 bases between. Germline values: CDR1 SGHDT, CDR2 YYEEEE. The CDR3 nucleotides are TGTGCCAGCAGCTTGGGCCAGGGCCCCTACGAGCAGTACTTC. Its protein is CASSLGQGPYEQYF.

The chain is built from TRBV5-6 and TRBJ2-7; 8 nucleotides match TRBD2. The CDR3 is 14 residues long. The germline V gene encodes CDR1 SGHDT and CDR2 YYEEEE. Trimming removed 0 bases from V and 5 bases from J; junction bases left unmatched: 4. CDR3 sequence reads: CASSLGLAIHEQYF. The CDR3 bases are TGTGCCAGCAGCTTGGGACTAGCGATCCACGAGCAGTACTTC.

This clone showed up just once. This chain connects TRBV4-3 to TRBJ2-7, with 10 bases fitting TRBD2. The germline CDR1 and CDR2 sequences are LGHNA and YSLEER. The CDR3 has 16 amino acids. With V trimmed by 3 bases and J by 2 bases, 7 bases remained unmatched. CDR3 sequence reads: CASSQAAGGSPYEQYF. The CDR3, as DNA: TGCGCCAGCAGCCAGGCAGCGGGAGGGTCCCCCTACGAGCAGTACTTC.

This rearrangement joins TRBV5-1 to TRBJ1-1, with TRBD1 matching 7 bases. The CDR3 extends over 15 amino acids. Per germline, CDR1 SGHRS and CDR2 YFSETQ. V was clipped by 4 bases and J by 1 base; unmatched bases: 7. The CDR3 DNA sequence: TGCGCCAGCAGCGCTCGACAGGGCGGGAACACTGAAGCTTTCTTT. Encoded protein: CASSARQGGNTEAFF.

The chain employs TRBV10-3 and TRBJ1-5; D is possibly TRBD1 (5 bases). CDR1 is ENHRY, CDR2 SYGVKD, per germline. This CDR3 spans 15 amino acids. Trimming took 4 bases from V and 3 from J, leaving 13 bases between them. The CDR3 sequence is CAISGTSNSNQPQHF. CDR3 nucleotides: TGTGCCATCAGTGGGACAAGCAACTCCAATCAGCCCCAGCATTTT.

The chain uses TRBV28 and TRBJ1-1; D might be TRBD1 (5 bases). CDR3 size: 16 residues. From germline, CDR1 is MDHEN and CDR2 SYDVKM. The ends were cut back, 3 bases at V and 3 bases at J, with 17 bases in the middle. The CDR3 loop reads CASSFPLGGSYTEAFF. The CDR3 DNA is TGTGCCAGCAGTTTTCCACTCGGGGGGAGTTACACTGAAGCTTTCTTT.

The CDR3 reads CASSMGLQTQYF. CDR3 nucleotide sequence: TGTGCCAGCAGCATGGGACTCCAGACCCAGTACTTC. The chain employs TRBV3-1 (or the pseudogene TRBV3-2) and TRBJ2-5; tentative D call: TRBD2 (6 bases). Germline CDR1 LGHDT, CDR2 YNNKEL (reference sequence). V was shortened by 5 bases and J by 6 bases, with 10 bases between the two germline ends. The CDR3 extends over 12 amino acids.

The rearrangement uses TRBV28 and TRBJ2-1; D remains ambiguous. The CDR3 sequence is 13 residues long. V was trimmed by 8 bases and J by 1 base, leaving 9 bases between them. Germline CDR1 is MDHEN and CDR2 is SYDVKM. The CDR3 DNA reads TGTGCCAGCGGGCGAATGTCCTACAATGAGCAGTTCTTC. This sequence encodes CASGRMSYNEQFF.

The rearrangement uses TRBV30 and TRBJ1-2, with D possibly matching TRBD1 (6 bases). The CDR3 sequence is 13 residues long. Trimming pared 0 bases from V and 5 bases from J, leaving 10 bases between. The germline V gene encodes CDR1 GTSNPN and CDR2 SVGIG (reference sequence). DNA for the CDR3: TGTGCCTGGAGTGTATCAGGGGATTATGGCTACACCTTC. This codes for CAWSVSGDYGYTF.

This chain uses TRBV7-6 with TRBJ2-5; TRBD2 matches 7 bases. Germline V gives CDR1 SGHVS, CDR2 FNYEAQ. The J segment lost 0 bases and the V segment lost 4 bases, leaving 8 bases of the junction unmatched. The CDR3 consists of 16 residues. As DNA, the CDR3 is TGTGCCAGCAGCTCCCGGGGAGCGGGGTACCAAGAGACCCAGTACTTC. Protein product: CASSSRGAGYQETQYF.

The chain carries TRBV4-1 and TRBJ2-5; 10 bases fit TRBD1. This CDR3 region has 15 residues. V lost 4 bases and J lost 5; bases outside the gene matches: 7. Germline V gene sequence: CDR1 MGHRA, CDR2 YSYEKL. The CDR3 loop reads CASSLPGTGAETQYF. The DNA of the CDR3 is TGCGCCAGCAGCCTACCCGGGACAGGGGCTGAGACCCAGTACTTC.

V and J are TRBV7-2 and TRBJ2-5, with D possibly being TRBD1 (6 bases). There are 14 residues in the CDR3. In germline, CDR1 is SGHTA, CDR2 FQGNSA. Between the trimmed V and J ends, which lost 6 bases and 2 bases, there was a span of 13 bases. The CDR3 bases are TGTGCCAGCAGAATAGGACAGACTCAAGAGACCCAGTACTTC. Translation: CASRIGQTQETQYF.

In DNA, the CDR3 is TGTGCCAGTAGTCTACAGGGGGAGGCTTTTTATAATGAAAAACTGTTTTTT. Translated: CASSLQGEAFYNEKLFF. The J gene is TRBJ1-4, the V gene TRBV19; 8 bases line up with TRBD1. V trimming: 5 bases; J trimming: 4 bases; junction bases outside the gene matches: 12. The CDR3 is 17 amino acids. The V gene's germline CDR1 is LNHDA and CDR2 SQIVND (reference sequence).

This chain uses TRBV5-1 with TRBJ2-3; TRBD1 matches 9 bases. This CDR3 is built from 16 residues. With V trimmed by 4 bases and J by 2 bases, 8 bases remained unmatched. CDR1 is SGHRS and CDR2 is YFSETQ in the germline V gene. CDR3 bases: TGCGCCAGCAGCCTACGACAGGGGGGTTACACAGATACGCAGTATTTT. It yields the protein CASSLRQGGYTDTQYF.